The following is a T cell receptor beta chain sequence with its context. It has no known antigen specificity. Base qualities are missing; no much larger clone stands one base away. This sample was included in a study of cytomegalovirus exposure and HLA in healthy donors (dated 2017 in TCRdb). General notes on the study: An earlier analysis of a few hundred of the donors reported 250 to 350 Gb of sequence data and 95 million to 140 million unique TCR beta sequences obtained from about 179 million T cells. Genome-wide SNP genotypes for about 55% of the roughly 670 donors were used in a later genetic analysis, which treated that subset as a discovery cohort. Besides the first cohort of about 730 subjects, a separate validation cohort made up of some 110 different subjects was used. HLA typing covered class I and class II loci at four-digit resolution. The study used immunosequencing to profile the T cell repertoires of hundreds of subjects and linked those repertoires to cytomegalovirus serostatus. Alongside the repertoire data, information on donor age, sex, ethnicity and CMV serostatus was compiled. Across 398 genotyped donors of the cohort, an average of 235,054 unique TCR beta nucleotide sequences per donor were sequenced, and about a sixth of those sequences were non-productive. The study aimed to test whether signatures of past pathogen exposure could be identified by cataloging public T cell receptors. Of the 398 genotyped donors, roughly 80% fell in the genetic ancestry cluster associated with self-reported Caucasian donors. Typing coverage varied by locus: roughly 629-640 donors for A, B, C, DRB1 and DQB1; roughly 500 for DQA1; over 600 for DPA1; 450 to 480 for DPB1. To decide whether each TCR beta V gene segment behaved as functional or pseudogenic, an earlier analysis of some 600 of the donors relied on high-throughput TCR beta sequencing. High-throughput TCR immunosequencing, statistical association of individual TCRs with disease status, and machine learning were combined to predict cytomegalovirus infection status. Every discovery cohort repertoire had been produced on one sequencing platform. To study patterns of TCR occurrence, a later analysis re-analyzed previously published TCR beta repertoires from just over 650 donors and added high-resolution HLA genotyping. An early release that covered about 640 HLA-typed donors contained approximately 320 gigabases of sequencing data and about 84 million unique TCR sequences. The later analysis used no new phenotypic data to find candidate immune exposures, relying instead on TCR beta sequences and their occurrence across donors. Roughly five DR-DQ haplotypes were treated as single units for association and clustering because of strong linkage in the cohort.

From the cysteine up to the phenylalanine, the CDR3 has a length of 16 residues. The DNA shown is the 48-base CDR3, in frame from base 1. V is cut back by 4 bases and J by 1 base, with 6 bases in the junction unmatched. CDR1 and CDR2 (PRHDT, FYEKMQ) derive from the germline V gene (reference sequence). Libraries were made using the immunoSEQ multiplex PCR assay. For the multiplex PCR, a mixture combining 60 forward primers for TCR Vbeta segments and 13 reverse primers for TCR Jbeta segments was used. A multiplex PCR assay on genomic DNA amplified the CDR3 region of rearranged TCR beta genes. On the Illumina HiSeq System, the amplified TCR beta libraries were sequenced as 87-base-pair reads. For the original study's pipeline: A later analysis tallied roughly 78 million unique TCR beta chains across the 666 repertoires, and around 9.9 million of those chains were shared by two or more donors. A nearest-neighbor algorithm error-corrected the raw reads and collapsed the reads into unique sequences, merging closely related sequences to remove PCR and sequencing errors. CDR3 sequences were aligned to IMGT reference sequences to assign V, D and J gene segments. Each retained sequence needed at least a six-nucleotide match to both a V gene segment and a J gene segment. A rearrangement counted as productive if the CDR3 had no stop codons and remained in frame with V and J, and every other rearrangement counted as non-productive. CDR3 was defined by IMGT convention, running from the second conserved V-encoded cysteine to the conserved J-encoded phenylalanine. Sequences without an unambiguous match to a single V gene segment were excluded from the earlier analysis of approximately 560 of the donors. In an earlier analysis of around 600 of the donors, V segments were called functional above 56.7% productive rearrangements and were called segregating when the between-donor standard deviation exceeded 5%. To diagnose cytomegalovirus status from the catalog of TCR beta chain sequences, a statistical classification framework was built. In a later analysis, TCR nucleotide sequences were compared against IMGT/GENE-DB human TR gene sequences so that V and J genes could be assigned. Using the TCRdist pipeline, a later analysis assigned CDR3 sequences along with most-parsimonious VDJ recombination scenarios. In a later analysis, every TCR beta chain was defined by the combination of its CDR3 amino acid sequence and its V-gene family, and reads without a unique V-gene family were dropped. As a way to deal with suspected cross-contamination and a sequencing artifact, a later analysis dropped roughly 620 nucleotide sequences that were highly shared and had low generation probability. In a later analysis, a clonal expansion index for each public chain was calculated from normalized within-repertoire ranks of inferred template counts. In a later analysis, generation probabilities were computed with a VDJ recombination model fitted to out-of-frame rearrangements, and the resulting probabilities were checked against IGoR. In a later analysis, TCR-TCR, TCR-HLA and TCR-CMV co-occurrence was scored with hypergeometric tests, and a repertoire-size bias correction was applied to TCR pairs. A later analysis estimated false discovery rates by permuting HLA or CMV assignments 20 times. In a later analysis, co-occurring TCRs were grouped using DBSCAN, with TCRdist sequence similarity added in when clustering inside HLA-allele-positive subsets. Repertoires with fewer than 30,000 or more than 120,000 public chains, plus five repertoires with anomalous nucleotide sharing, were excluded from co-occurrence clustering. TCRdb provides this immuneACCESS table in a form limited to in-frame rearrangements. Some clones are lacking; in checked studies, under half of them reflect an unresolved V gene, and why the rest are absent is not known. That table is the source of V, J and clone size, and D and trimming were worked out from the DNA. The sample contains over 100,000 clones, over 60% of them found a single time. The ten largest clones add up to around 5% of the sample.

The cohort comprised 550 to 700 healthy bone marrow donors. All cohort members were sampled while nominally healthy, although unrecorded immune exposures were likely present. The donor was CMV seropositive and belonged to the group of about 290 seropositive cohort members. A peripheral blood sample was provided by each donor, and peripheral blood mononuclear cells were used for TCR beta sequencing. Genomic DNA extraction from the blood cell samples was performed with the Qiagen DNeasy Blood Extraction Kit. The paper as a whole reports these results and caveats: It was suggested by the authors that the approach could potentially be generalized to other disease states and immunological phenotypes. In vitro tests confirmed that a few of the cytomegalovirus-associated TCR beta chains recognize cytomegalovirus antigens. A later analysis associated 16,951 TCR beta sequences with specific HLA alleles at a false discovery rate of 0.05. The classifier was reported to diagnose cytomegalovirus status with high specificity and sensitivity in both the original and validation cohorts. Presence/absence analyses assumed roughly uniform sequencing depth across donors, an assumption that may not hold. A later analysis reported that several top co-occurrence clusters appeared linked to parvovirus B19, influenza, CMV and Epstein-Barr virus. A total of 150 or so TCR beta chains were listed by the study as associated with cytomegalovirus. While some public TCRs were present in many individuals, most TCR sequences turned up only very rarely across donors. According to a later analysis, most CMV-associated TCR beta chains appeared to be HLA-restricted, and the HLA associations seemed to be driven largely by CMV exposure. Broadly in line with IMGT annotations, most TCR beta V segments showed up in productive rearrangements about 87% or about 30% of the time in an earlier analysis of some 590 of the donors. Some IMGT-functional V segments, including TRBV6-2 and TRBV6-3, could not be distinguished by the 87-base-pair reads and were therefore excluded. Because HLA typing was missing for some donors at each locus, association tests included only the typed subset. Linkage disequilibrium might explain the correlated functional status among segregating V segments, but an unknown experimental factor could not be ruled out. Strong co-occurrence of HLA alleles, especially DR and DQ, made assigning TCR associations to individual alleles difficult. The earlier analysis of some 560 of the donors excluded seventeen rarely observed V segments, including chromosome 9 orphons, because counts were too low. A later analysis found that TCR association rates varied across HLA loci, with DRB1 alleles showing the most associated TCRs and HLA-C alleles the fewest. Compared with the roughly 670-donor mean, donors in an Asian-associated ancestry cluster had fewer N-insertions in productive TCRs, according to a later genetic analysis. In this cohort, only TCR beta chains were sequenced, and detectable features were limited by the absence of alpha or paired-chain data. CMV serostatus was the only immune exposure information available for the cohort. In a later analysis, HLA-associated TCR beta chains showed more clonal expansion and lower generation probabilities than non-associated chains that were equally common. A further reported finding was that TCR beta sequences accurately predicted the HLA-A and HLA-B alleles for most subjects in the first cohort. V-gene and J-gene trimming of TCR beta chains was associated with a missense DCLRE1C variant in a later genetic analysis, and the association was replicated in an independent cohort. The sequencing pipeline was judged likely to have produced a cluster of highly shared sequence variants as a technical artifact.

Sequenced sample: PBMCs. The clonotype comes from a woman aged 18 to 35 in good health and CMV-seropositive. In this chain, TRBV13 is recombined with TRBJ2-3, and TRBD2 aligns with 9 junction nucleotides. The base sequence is TGTGCCAGCAGCTCAACCCGGACTAGCGGCACAGATACGCAGTATTTT. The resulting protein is CASSSTRTSGTDTQYF.